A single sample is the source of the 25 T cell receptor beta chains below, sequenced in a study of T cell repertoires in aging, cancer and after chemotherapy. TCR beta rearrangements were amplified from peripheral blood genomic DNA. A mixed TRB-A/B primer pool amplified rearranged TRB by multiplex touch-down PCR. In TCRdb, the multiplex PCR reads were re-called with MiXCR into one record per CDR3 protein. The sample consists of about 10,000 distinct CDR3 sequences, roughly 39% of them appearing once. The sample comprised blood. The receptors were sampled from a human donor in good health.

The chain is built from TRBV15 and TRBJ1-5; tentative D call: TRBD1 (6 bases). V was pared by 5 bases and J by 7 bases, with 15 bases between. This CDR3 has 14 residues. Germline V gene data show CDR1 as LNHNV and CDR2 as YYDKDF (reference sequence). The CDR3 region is CATSSSPQGQPQHF. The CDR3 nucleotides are TGTGCCACCAGCTCTAGCCCACAGGGCCAGCCCCAGCATTTT. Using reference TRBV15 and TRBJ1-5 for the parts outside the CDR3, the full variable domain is DAMVIQNPRYQVTQFGKPVTLSCSQTLNHNVMYWYQQKSSQAPKLLFHYYDKDFNNEADTPDNFQSRRPNTSFCFLDIRSPGLGDTAMYLCATSSSPQGQPQHFGDGTRLSIL.

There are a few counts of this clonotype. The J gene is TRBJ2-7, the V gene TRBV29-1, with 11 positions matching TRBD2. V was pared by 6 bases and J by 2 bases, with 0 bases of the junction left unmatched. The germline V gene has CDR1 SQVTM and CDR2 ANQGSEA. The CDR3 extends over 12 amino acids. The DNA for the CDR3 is TGCAGCGTACTAGCGGGAGCCTACGAGCAGTACTTC. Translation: CSVLAGAYEQYF.

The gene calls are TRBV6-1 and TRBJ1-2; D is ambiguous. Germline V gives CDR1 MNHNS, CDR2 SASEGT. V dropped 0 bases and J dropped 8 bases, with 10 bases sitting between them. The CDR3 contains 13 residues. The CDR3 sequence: CASSEALVGGYTF. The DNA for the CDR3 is TGTGCCAGCAGTGAAGCGCTAGTTGGAGGCTACACCTTC.

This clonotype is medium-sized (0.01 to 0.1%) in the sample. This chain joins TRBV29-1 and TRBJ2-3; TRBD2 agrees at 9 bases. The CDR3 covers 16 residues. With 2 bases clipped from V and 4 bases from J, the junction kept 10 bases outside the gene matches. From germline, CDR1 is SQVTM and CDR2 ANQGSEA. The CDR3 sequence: CSVESPIAGDADTQYF. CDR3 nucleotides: TGCAGCGTTGAATCCCCTATAGCGGGAGATGCAGATACGCAGTATTTT.

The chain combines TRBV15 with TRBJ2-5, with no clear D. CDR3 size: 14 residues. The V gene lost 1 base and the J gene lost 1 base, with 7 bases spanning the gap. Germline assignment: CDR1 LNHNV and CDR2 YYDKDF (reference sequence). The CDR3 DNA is TGTGCCACCAGCAGAGTTCCTTTCCAAGAGACCCAGTACTTC. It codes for CATSRVPFQETQYF.

Written as DNA, the CDR3 is TGTGCCAGCAGCTCGGGACAGGGAGTCAGCACAGATACGCAGTATTTT. As protein: CASSSGQGVSTDTQYF. This chain links TRBV7-9 with TRBJ2-3; 9 positions agree with TRBD1. The CDR3 covers 16 residues. Germline V gives CDR1 SEHNR, CDR2 FQNEAQ (reference sequence). Trimming removed 4 bases from V and 0 bases from J; junction bases left unmatched: 5.

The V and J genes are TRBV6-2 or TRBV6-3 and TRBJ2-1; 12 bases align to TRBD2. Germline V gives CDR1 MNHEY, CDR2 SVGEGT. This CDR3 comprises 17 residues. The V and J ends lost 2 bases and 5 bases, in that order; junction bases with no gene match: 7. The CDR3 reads CASSYPRLAGVNNEQFF. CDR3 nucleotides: TGTGCCAGCAGTTACCCCCGACTAGCGGGAGTTAACAATGAGCAGTTCTTC.

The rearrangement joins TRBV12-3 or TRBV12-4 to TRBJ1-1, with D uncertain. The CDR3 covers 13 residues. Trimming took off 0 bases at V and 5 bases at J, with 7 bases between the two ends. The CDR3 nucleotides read TGTGCCAGCAGTTTAGCCGAAGGAACTGAAGCTTTCTTT. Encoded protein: CASSLAEGTEAFF.

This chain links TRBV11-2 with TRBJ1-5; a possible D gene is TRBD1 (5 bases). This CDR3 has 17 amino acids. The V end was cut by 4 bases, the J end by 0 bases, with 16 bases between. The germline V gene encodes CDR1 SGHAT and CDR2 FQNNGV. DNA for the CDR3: TGTGCCAGCAGCTCAATCTCGGGGGGTCATAGCAATCAGCCCCAGCATTTT. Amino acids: CASSSISGGHSNQPQHF.

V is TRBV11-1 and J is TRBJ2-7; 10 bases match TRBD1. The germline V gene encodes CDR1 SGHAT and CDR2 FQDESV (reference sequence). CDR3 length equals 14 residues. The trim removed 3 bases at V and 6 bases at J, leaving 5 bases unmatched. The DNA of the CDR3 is TGTGCCAGCAGCTTTGACAGGGGGCTCGGCGAGCAGTACTTC. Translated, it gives CASSFDRGLGEQYF.

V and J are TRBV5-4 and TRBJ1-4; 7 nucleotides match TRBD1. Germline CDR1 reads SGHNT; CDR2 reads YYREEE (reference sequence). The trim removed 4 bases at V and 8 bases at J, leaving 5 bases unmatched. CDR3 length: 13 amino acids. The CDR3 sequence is CASSPTGEEKLFF. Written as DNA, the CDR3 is TGTGCCAGCAGCCCAACAGGGGAGGAAAAACTGTTTTTT.

CDR3 nucleotides: TGTGCCAGCAGTTTACCCAGGAGCTCCTACAATGAGCAGTTCTTC. It encodes CASSLPRSSYNEQFF. The chain recombines TRBV27 with TRBJ2-1; no clear D gene. The V end lost 2 bases, the J end lost 0 bases, and 8 bases lay between the germline ends. This CDR3 has 15 residues. From germline, CDR1 is MNHEY and CDR2 SMNVEV (reference sequence).

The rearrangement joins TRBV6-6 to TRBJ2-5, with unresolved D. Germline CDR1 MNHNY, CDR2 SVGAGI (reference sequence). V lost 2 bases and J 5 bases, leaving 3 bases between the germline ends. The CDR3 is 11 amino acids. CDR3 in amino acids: CASSYGETQYF. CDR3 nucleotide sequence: TGTGCCAGCAGTTACGGGGAGACCCAGTACTTC.

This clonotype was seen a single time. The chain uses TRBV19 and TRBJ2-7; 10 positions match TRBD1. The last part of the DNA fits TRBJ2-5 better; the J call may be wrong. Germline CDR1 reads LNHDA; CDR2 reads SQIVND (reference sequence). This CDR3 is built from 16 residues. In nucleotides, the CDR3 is TGTGCCAGTAGTCTAACCGGGACAGGGGCGGAAGAGACCCAGTACTTC. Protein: CASSLTGTGAEETQYF.

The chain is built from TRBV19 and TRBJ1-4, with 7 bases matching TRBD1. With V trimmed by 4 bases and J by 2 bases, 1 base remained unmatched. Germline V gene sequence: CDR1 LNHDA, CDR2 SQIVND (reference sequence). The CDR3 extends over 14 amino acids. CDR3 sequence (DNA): TGTGCCAGTAGTACGGGACAGACTAATGAAAAACTGTTTTTT. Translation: CASSTGQTNEKLFF.

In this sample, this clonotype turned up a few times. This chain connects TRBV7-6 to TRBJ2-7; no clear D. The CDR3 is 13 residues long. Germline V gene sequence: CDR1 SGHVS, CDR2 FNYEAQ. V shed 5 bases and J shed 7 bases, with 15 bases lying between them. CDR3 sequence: CASSLPDLPEQYF. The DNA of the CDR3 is TGTGCCAGCAGCCTACCGGACCTTCCGGAGCAGTACTTC.

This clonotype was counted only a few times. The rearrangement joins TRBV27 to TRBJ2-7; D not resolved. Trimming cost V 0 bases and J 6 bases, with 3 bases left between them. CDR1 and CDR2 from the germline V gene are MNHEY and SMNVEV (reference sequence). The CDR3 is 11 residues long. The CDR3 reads CASSLSGEQYF. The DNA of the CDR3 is TGTGCCAGCAGTTTATCAGGCGAGCAGTACTTC.

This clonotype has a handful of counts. CDR3 region: CASRGGASKNIQYF. The CDR3, as DNA: TGTGCCAGCAGAGGGGGCGCGTCCAAAAACATTCAGTACTTC. The chain employs TRBV6-5 and TRBJ2-4, with TRBD1 matching 7 bases. CDR3 length: 14 amino acids. Trimming cost V 6 bases and J 2 bases; bases outside gene matches: 4. Germline values: CDR1 MNHEY, CDR2 SVGAGI.

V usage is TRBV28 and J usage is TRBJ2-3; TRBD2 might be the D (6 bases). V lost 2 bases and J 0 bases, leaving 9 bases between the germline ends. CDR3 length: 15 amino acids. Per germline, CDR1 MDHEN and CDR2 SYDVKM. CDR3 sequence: CASSLRLASTDTQYF. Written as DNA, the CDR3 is TGTGCCAGCAGTTTACGGCTAGCGAGCACAGATACGCAGTATTTT.

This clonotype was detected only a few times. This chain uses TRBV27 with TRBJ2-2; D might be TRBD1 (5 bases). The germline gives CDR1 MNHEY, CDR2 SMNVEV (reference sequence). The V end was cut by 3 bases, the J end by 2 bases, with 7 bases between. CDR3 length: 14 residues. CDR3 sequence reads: CASSFGANTGELFF. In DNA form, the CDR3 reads TGTGCCAGCAGTTTTGGGGCTAACACCGGGGAGCTGTTTTTT.

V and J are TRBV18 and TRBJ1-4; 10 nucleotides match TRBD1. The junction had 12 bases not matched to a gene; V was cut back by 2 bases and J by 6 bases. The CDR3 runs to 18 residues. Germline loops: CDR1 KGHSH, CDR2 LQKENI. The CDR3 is CASSPNQEWGTGDEKLFF. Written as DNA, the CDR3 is TGTGCCAGCTCACCAAATCAGGAATGGGGGACAGGGGATGAAAAACTGTTTTTT.

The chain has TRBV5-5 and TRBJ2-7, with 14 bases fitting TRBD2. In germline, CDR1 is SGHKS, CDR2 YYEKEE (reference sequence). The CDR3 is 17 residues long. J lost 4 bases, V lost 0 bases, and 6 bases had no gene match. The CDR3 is CASSLAGTSGSAYEQYF. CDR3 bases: TGTGCCAGCAGCTTGGCCGGGACTAGCGGGAGCGCGTACGAGCAGTACTTC.

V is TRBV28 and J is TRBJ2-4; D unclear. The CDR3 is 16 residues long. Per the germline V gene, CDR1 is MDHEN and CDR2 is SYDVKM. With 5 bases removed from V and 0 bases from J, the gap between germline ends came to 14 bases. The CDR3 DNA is TGTGCCAGCAGTCGCCCCGGCGGCCTAGCCAAAAACATTCAGTACTTC. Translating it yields CASSRPGGLAKNIQYF.

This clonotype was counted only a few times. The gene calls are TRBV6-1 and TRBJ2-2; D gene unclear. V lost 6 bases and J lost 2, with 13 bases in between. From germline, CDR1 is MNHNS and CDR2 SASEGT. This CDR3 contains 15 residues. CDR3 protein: CASRAAKGNTGELFF. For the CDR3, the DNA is TGTGCCAGCAGGGCTGCGAAGGGCAACACCGGGGAGCTGTTTTTT.

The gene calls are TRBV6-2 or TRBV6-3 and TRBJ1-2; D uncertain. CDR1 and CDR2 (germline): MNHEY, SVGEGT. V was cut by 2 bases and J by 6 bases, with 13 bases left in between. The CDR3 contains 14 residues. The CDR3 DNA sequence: TGTGCCAGCAGTTACAGCGAAGGGCGAAATGGCTACACCTTC. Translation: CASSYSEGRNGYTF.